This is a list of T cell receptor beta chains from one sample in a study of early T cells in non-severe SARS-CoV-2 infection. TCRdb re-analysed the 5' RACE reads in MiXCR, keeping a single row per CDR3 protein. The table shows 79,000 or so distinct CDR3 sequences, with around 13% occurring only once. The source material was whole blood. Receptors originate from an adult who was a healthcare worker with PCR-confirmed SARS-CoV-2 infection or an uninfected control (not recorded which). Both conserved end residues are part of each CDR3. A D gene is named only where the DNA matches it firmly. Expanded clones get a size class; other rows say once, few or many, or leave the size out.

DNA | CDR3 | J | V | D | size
TGTGCCAGCAGCCAAGAAGCGCTAGCTAGAGAGACCCAGTACTTC | CASSQEALARETQYF | TRBJ2-5 | TRBV14 | NA | few
TGTGCCAGCAGTTACGAGGGGGAGGTTCAGCCCCAGCATTTT | CASSYEGEVQPQHF | TRBJ1-5 | TRBV6-2/TRBV6-3 | NA | NA
TGTGCCAGCAGCTTAGGGGGCTCCCGGCGGCCTCCGAATACATGGGAGACCCAGTACTTC | CASSLGGSRRPPNTWETQYF | TRBJ2-5 | TRBV7-2 | NA | NA
TGTGCCAGCAGCCTAGCGGGACTCACAGATACGCAGTATTTT | CASSLAGLTDTQYF | TRBJ2-3 | TRBV9 | TRBD2 | few
TGTGCCAGCAGTGGACGGGGCCGGATTAACAATGAGCAGTTCTTC | CASSGRGRINNEQFF | TRBJ2-1 | TRBV27 | NA | NA
TGTGCCAGCAGTCATACAGGGGGCAATCAGCCCCAGCATTTT | CASSHTGGNQPQHF | TRBJ1-5 | TRBV27 | TRBD1 | NA
TGCAGTGCGGGAGAACGGGGGAGCACAGATACGCAGTATTTT | CSAGERGSTDTQYF | TRBJ2-3 | TRBV20-1 | NA | few
TGTGCCAGCAGCAGAAAGACAGGCCAAACGAACACCGGGGAGCTGTTTTTT | CASSRKTGQTNTGELFF | TRBJ2-2 | TRBV7-9 | NA | few
TGTGCCATCAGTGTGCCCAACAAGAGGGTGAACACTGAAGCTTTCTTT | CAISVPNKRVNTEAFF | TRBJ1-1 | TRBV10-3 | NA | NA
TGTGCCAGAAGCTTGGAGGGACAGAGCGTAGATACGCAGTATTTT | CARSLEGQSVDTQYF | TRBJ2-3 | TRBV5-3 | TRBD1 | many
TGCAGTGCTAGTCTAGAACAAAACACCGGGGAGCTGTTTTTT | CSASLEQNTGELFF | TRBJ2-2 | TRBV20-1 | NA | many
TGCAGCGTGCTGGGGCAGAACTATGGCTACACCTTC | CSVLGQNYGYTF | TRBJ1-2 | TRBV29-1 | NA | few
TGTGCCAGCAGTTCAGCACTCCGGGGACTTTACGAGCAGTACTTC | CASSSALRGLYEQYF | TRBJ2-7 | TRBV27 | NA | few
TGTGCCACCAGGGAGGGGCTGAACACTGAAGCTTTCTTT | CATREGLNTEAFF | TRBJ1-1 | TRBV7-2 | NA | many
TGTGCCAGCAGCTTAGGGATTGGAGGGAACACTGAAGCTTTCTTT | CASSLGIGGNTEAFF | TRBJ1-1 | TRBV13 | NA | NA
TGTGCCAGCAGCCTTGGGACTTTCTACGAGCAGTACTTC | CASSLGTFYEQYF | TRBJ2-7 | TRBV3-1 | NA | NA
TGTGCCAGCAGCTTGTCCCGGGACAGCGTAGCCCCCTACGAGCAGTACTTC | CASSLSRDSVAPYEQYF | TRBJ2-7 | TRBV11-2 | TRBD1 | few
TGCAGCGTTCAGGGCGGGGGGCCTTACAATGAGCAGTTCTTC | CSVQGGGPYNEQFF | TRBJ2-1 | TRBV29-1 | TRBD2 | many
TGTGCCGCGAGCCCCTACCTTGGGGTAAACACCGGGGAGCTGTTTTTT | CAASPYLGVNTGELFF | TRBJ2-2 | TRBV2 | NA | NA
TGCGCCAGCAGTACCGACAGGGCCGGAACCAAAAACATTCAGTACTTC | CASSTDRAGTKNIQYF | TRBJ2-4 | TRBV10-1 | TRBD1 | NA
TGTGCCAGCAGCCGTTTTAGACAGGGGAGAACAGATACGCAGTATTTT | CASSRFRQGRTDTQYF | TRBJ2-3 | TRBV27 | TRBD1 | few
TGTGCCTGGAGTGGTCCCAGCACAGATACGCAGTATTTT | CAWSGPSTDTQYF | TRBJ2-3 | TRBV30 | NA | NA
TGTGCCAGCAGTTTATCGAGCGGTGTCATCTCCGAGCAGTACTTC | CASSLSSGVISEQYF | TRBJ2-7 | TRBV27 | NA | many
TGTGCCAGCAGTTTAGTGGGATGGAATGAGCAGTTCTTC | CASSLVGWNEQFF | TRBJ2-1 | TRBV12-3/TRBV12-4 | NA | NA
TGTGCCAGCTCACCATGGAGGTCAGGGGCAGGGAACACCTACGAGCAGTACTTC | CASSPWRSGAGNTYEQYF | TRBJ2-7 | TRBV18 | NA | few
TGTGCCAGCAGGACCGGGATTTACTACGAGCAGTACTTC | CASRTGIYYEQYF | TRBJ2-7 | TRBV6-5 | NA | few
TGTGCCAGCAGCAAGGGAACGTACCAAGAGACCCAGTACTTC | CASSKGTYQETQYF | TRBJ2-5 | TRBV11-2 | NA | NA
TGTGCCAGCAGCCGCGGGACTAGCGGGTACCAAGAGACCCAGTACTTC | CASSRGTSGYQETQYF | TRBJ2-5 | TRBV4-2 | TRBD2 | many
TGTGCCAGCAGCGTGGGACGCAGCTATGGCTACACCTTC | CASSVGRSYGYTF | TRBJ1-2 | TRBV2 | NA | many
TGTGCCAGCACATCGACGGACGGCCGGGAGACTGAAGCTTTCTTT | CASTSTDGRETEAFF | TRBJ1-1 | TRBV28 | NA | few